Below, one T cell receptor beta chain is given with its context. Its antigen is currently unknown. This sample was taken from a study of cytomegalovirus exposure and HLA in healthy donors. From the roughly 110-subject validation cohort, which was separate from the roughly 630-subject first cohort, the donors were drawn. CDR1 and CDR2 from the germline V gene are SGHTA and FQGNSA. J gave up 7 bases and V 2 bases, and 6 bases lay outside the gene matches. The CDR3 spans 16 residues. Only in-frame clones appear in the TCRdb table, and some are missing; sequencing was by immunoSEQ multiplex PCR. The sample lists about 120,000 clones; approximately 90% were seen once. Study-wide results and limits: CMV antigen specificity was confirmed in vitro for a few CMV-associated chains. Per published reports, the classifier diagnosed cytomegalovirus status with high specificity and sensitivity. The tendency of first-cohort TCR clusters to co-occur in the 90 to 150 validation repertoires emerged from a later analysis.

The rearrangement links TRBV7-2 to TRBJ2-1; 12 bases line up with TRBD2. This TCR was recovered from a woman under 30 in good health and CMV-seronegative. The specimen was PBMCs. This CDR3 is CASSLLPSGGANEQFF. In DNA, the CDR3 is TGTGCCAGCAGCTTATTGCCTAGCGGGGGGGCTAATGAGCAGTTCTTC.